Reported below is one TCR beta chain. Many counts were recorded for this clonotype. This clone's antigen is unknown. No qualities accompany the bases; no much larger clone lies one base away. Taken with the paper, the label for treatment or condition translates to: allogeneic hematopoietic cell transplantation with graft depleted of TCRalphabeta T cells and CD19 B cells. The transplant recipients were children given TCRalphabeta/CD19-depleted allogeneic hematopoietic cell grafts. These data originate in a study of T-cell reconstitution after alpha-beta-depleted transplantation in children (dated by TCRdb to about 2016). Regarding the research as a whole: The study quantitatively tracked T-cell immune reconstitution after TCRalphabeta/CD19-depleted allogeneic hematopoietic cell transplantation in children using TCR repertoire profiling. General conclusions and limits of the study: The high TCRbeta diversity at day 60 in some patients was ascribed to recipient T cells and intrathymic progenitors that had survived conditioning. Hyperexpanded clone frequencies declined over subsequent months; after one year, T-cell counts and TCRbeta diversity were mostly attributed to newly produced T cells. The apparently early recovery of alphabetaT-cell counts about two months after transplant reportedly depended on only several hundred rapidly expanded clones that came from non-depleted graft cells.

Libraries were made using PCR. Instrument on record: Illumina HiSeq 2500. TCR library preparation used molecular barcoding, with unique molecular identifiers applied to normalize quantification of the TCRbeta repertoire. In-frame beta chains were kept once TCRdb had trimmed the public reads at Q25 with fastp and called clones with MiXCR. Merged by CDR3 protein, the rows form single entries marked with the most common genes and DNA. Across this sample there are about 200,000 distinct CDR3 sequences, with 5% to 7.5% seen only once. Of the sample, roughly 4.5% is held by the ten largest clones. The source material was PBMCs, sampled before TCRalphabeta/CD19-depleted stem cell transplant. This receptor was obtained from a girl under two years old with combined immunodeficiency, due to receive a stem cell transplant.

The CDR3 amino acid sequence is: CSARKFRREPSEEQYF. The base sequence is TGCAGTGCTAGGAAGTTTAGGCGGGAGCCCTCGGAAGAGCAGTACTTC. Recombination joined TRBV20-1 with TRBJ2-7; 7 nucleotides in the junction match TRBD2. The germline V gene (reference sequence) gives CDR1 as DFQATT and CDR2 as SNEGSKA. The CDR3 covers 16 residues, taking in both the cysteine and the phenylalanine. This entry keeps only the CDR3 DNA: 48 bases, framed from base 1. V has 3 bases trimmed and J has 7 bases trimmed; junction bases matching no gene number 18.